This is a list of T cell receptor beta chains from one sample in a study of blood T cells in healthy people across ages. MiXCR was run by TCRdb on the 5' RACE reads, yielding one entry per CDR3 protein. The sample lists 700,000 to 950,000 distinct CDR3 sequences, 58% seen once, with roughly 22% in the top ten. The sequencing sample was made of blood. Every receptor here comes from a man younger than 40 in good health. The CDR3 runs from the conserved cysteine through the conserved F or W. Fields, in order: J gene, D gene, clone size, V gene, CDR3 protein, CDR3 DNA. The D gene is left open where the match is weak. Part of the rows lack a size; the others show once, few, many or a class for expanded clones.

TRBJ2-5,.,.,TRBV27,CASSRQEWEETQYF,TGTGCCAGCAGCCGACAGGAGTGGGAGGAGACCCAGTACTTC
TRBJ2-5,.,many,TRBV5-4,CASSLAYQETQYF,TGTGCCAGCAGCCTAGCGTACCAAGAGACCCAGTACTTC
TRBJ2-7,.,.,TRBV20-1,CSGQTYYEQYF,TGCAGTGGGCAGACCTATTACGAGCAGTACTTC
TRBJ1-6,TRBD1,.,TRBV10-3,CAISESTQGASPLHF,TGTGCCATCAGTGAGTCGACACAGGGGGCCTCACCCCTCCACTTT
TRBJ2-1,.,few,TRBV5-1,CASSLDVLLSSYNEQFF,TGCGCCAGCAGCTTGGATGTCCTTCTGAGCTCCTACAATGAGCAGTTCTTC
TRBJ2-7,.,.,TRBV11-1,CASSSQPYEQYF,TGTGCCAGCAGCTCTCAGCCCTACGAGCAGTACTTC
TRBJ1-2,.,.,TRBV7-8,CASSLLLTGSNYGYTF,TGTGCCAGCAGCTTATTACTTACAGGGTCCAACTATGGCTACACCTTC
TRBJ2-3,TRBD2,.,TRBV3-1,CASSQVERGEQYF,TGTGCCAGCAGCCAAGTTGAGCGGGGGGAGCAGTATTTT
TRBJ2-2,.,.,TRBV6-5,CASSASRSTNTGELFF,TGTGCCAGCAGTGCCTCGAGGTCTACTAACACCGGGGAGCTGTTTTTT
TRBJ2-5,.,many,TRBV20-1,CSARYSTGVETQYF,TGCAGTGCTAGATACTCGACGGGTGTGGAGACCCAGTACTTC
TRBJ2-3,.,.,TRBV12-3/TRBV12-4,CASTTDDQTSQYF,TGTGCCAGCACCACCGATGACCAGACCTCGCAGTATTTT
TRBJ2-1,TRBD2,few,TRBV29-1,CSVLTSGSGEQFF,TGCAGCGTTTTGACTAGCGGGAGCGGTGAGCAGTTCTTC
TRBJ2-1,.,.,TRBV11-3,CASSLGAEGQFF,TGTGCCAGCAGCTTAGGAGCGGAGGGGCAGTTCTTC
TRBJ2-3,TRBD2,.,TRBV20-1,CSALLTSASSTDTQYF,TGCAGTGCTCTACTAACTAGCGCATCTAGCACAGATACGCAGTATTTT
TRBJ2-5,TRBD2,.,TRBV29-1,CSVDDGGETQYF,TGCAGCGTTGATGACGGGGGGGAGACCCAGTACTTC
TRBJ2-7,TRBD1,few,TRBV7-2,CASSLLDRMGEQYF,TGTGCCAGCAGCTTATTGGACAGGATGGGCGAGCAGTACTTC
TRBJ2-1,TRBD2,.,TRBV20-1,CSADPPLAGGRNEQFF,TGCAGTGCTGATCCCCCACTAGCGGGGGGGCGTAATGAGCAGTTCTTC
TRBJ2-5,.,once,TRBV7-8,CASSRTAGTQYF,TGTGCCAGCAGTAGGACGGCGGGGACACAGTACTTC
TRBJ2-1,.,.,TRBV11-2,CASSLASIAVWGTYEQFF,TGTGCCAGCAGCTTAGCGTCAATAGCGGTCTGGGGTACGTATGAGCAGTTCTTC
TRBJ1-2,TRBD1,few,TRBV20-1,CSARTGAPGRVANYGYTF,TGCAGTGCTCGGACAGGAGCCCCTGGTAGAGTGGCTAACTATGGCTACACCTTC
TRBJ1-1,TRBD1,.,TRBV6-2/TRBV6-3,CASSRQGANTEAFF,TGTGCCAGCAGCCGACAGGGGGCGAACACTGAAGCTTTCTTT
TRBJ2-3,TRBD2,.,TRBV12-3/TRBV12-4,CASRLSGSRDTQYF,TGTGCCAGCAGACTGAGCGGGAGCCGAGATACGCAGTATTTT
TRBJ2-7,TRBD1,.,TRBV27,CASSFTGTAYEQYF,TGTGCCAGCAGTTTTACCGGGACAGCCTACGAGCAGTACTTC
TRBJ2-5,.,.,TRBV3-1,CASSQVGKTQYF,TGTGCCAGCAGCCAAGTGGGAAAGACCCAGTACTTC
TRBJ2-7,.,.,TRBV18,CASRRGLSGAYEQYF,TGTGCCAGCCGCCGGGGGTTGAGCGGTGCGTACGAGCAGTACTTC
TRBJ2-5,.,.,TRBV7-2,CASSAGMPRETQYF,TGTGCCAGCAGCGCCGGGATGCCGAGGGAGACCCAGTACTTC